The following is a T cell receptor beta chain sequence with its context. As yet, its antigen is unknown. This sample stems from a study of response to subunit inactivated influenza vaccine. Study conclusions and caveats: Each seasonal influenza vaccination recruits few new T cells, the authors suggested.

Via MiXCR, TCRdb re-called the RT-PCR reads, giving one row per CDR3 protein. The table includes about 700,000 distinct CDR3 sequences, approximately 15% detected once. J lost 7 bases, V lost 1 base, and 3 bases had no gene match. This CDR3 spans 15 amino acids. Germline V gene lookup returns CDR1 LGHNT and CDR2 FRNRAP. The sequence was collected from a man in his forties or fifties who received an inactivated influenza vaccine. The sample in question was PBMCs from blood, obtained around two weeks before vaccination. The chain couples TRBV12-5 to TRBJ2-1, with 11 positions matching TRBD2. Written as DNA, the CDR3 is TGTGCTAGTGGTTTGGGTAGCGGGAGGGGGAATGAGCAGTTCTTC. As protein: CASGLGSGRGNEQFF.